The 26 T cell receptor beta chains reported below all come from one sample, sequenced in a study of T cells in Graves' hyperthyroidism and ophthalmopathy. The source material, RNA transcripts, was used to amplify TCR beta CDR3 regions. HTBI primers were used for first-round RT-PCR of the TCR CDR3. In TCRdb, the multiplex PCR reads were re-called with MiXCR into one record per CDR3 protein. Of 550,000 to 800,000 distinct CDR3 sequences in the sample, 16% were seen once. Sequenced material: blood. Receptor source: a man aged 18 to 35 with Graves' hyperthyroidism.

This clonotype was seen repeatedly, ten times or more. The J gene is TRBJ2-5, the V gene TRBV6-2 or TRBV6-3; D not certain. V lost 2 bases and J lost 5, with 6 bases in between. Germline assignment: CDR1 MNHEY and CDR2 SVGEGT. CDR3 length equals 12 residues. The DNA for the CDR3 is TGTGCCAGCAGTTACATCGGGGAGACCCAGTACTTC. Translating it yields CASSYIGETQYF.

This clonotype has a count of ten or more. J is TRBJ2-1 and V is TRBV6-2 or TRBV6-3, with 7 bases that match TRBD1. Germline-derived CDR1 and CDR2 are MNHEY and SVGEGT. The V segment lost 10 bases and the J segment 8 bases; nucleotides outside the gene matches: 8. The CDR3 is 12 residues long. The CDR3 nucleotides are TGTGCCACCCGACAGGGCGGCGATGAGCAGTTCTTC. Its translation is CATRQGGDEQFF.

This clonotype was observed a few times. J is TRBJ2-5 and V is TRBV30, with 10 bases identical to TRBD1. This CDR3 has 14 residues. Germline CDR1 is GTSNPN and CDR2 is SVGIG (reference sequence). The junction had 3 bases not matched to a gene; V was cut back by 2 bases and J by 3 bases. CDR3 bases: TGTGCCTGGAGTTATGGACAGGGGGAAGAGACCCAGTACTTC. Its translation: CAWSYGQGEETQYF.

The chain uses TRBV2 and TRBJ1-5, with D uncertain. V lost 3 bases to trimming and J lost 0 bases, with 6 bases between them. Germline assignment: CDR1 SNHLY and CDR2 FYNNEI. The CDR3 covers 14 residues. The CDR3 DNA follows: TGTGCCAGCAGTGAGGCCAGTAGCAATCAGCCCCAGCATTTT. Residues: CASSEASSNQPQHF.

This clonotype was observed many times. The V gene is TRBV18, the J gene TRBJ2-2, with TRBD1 matching over 10 bases. V was clipped by 4 bases and J by 6 bases; unmatched bases: 2. Germline V CDR1 and CDR2: KGHSH, LQKENI. This CDR3 has 14 residues. The CDR3, as DNA: TGTGCCAGCTCACAAGGACAGGGGGCCGGGGAGCTGTTTTTT. This codes for CASSQGQGAGELFF.

The table lists this clonotype with a few counts. The chain couples TRBV19 to TRBJ2-5, with 10 nucleotides matching TRBD2. The CDR3 sequence is 18 residues long. The V gene's germline CDR1 is LNHDA and CDR2 SQIVND (reference sequence). Trimming at V came to 3 bases and at J to 2 bases, leaving 12 bases not matched to a gene. The CDR3 reads CASSIVLVAGGFQETQYF. The CDR3 DNA sequence: TGTGCCAGTAGTATCGTTTTGGTAGCGGGAGGTTTTCAAGAGACCCAGTACTTC.

Concerning this clonotype itself: Since no conserved phenylalanine or tryptophan closes the CDR3, a read error is the likely cause. The J gene is TRBJ1-6, the V gene TRBV20-1, with a tentative D call TRBD1 (6 bases). CDR3 size: 13 residues. V lost 3 bases, J lost 7 bases, and 10 bases lay in between. Germline assignment: CDR1 DFQATT and CDR2 SNEGSKA (reference sequence). CDR3 amino acids: CSASGTRNSPLHL. Here the CDR3 DNA reads TGCAGTGCTAGTGGGACACGGAATTCACCCCTCCACCTT.

This clonotype was counted ten times or more. The V gene is TRBV3-1, the J gene TRBJ1-1, with D possibly TRBD1 on 5 matching bases. The CDR3 covers 15 residues. V was cut by 10 bases and J by 1 base, with 19 bases left in between. The germline V gene encodes CDR1 LGHDT and CDR2 YNNKEL (reference sequence). CDR3 sequence reads: CATNALGTANTEAFF. The CDR3, as DNA: TGTGCCACCAATGCTTTGGGGACGGCGAACACTGAAGCTTTCTTT. The complete variable domain, with remaining parts taken from reference TRBV3-1 and TRBJ1-1, reads DTAVSQTPKYLVTQMGNDKSIKCEQNLGHDTMYWYKQDSKKFLKIMFSYNNKELIINETVPNRFSPKSPDKAHLNLHINSLELGDSAVYFCATNALGTANTEAFFGQGTRLTVV.

In regard to this clonotype: A much larger clone differs by one base, so this may be a read error. The chain recombines TRBV12-3 or TRBV12-4 with TRBJ2-5; D is possibly TRBD1 (5 bases). Trimming stripped 5 bases from V and 5 bases from J, with 15 bases between. The CDR3 has 14 residues. The CDR3 sequence: CASSARTRVETQYF. The CDR3 DNA reads TGTGCCAGCAGTGCCCGGACACGGGTTGAGACCCAGTACTTC.

As for this clonotype: Possible read error: a much larger clone is one base away. The chain carries TRBV28 and TRBJ1-4; D is possibly TRBD1 (5 bases). The CDR3 spans 13 residues. Germline loops: CDR1 MDHEN, CDR2 SYDVKM. Trimming left V 5 bases short and J 12 bases short, with 16 bases between. CDR3 sequence: CASSPGRTEELFF. The CDR3 DNA reads as TGTGCCAGCAGTCCGGGACGGACCGAAGAACTGTTTTTT.

The CDR3 DNA follows: TGTGCCAGCAGTTACGGGACAGTCGTCTACAATGAGCAGTTCTTC. Translating gives CASSYGTVVYNEQFF. The J gene is TRBJ2-1, the V gene TRBV6-5, with 7 bases identical to TRBD1. Germline V lookup: CDR1 MNHEY, CDR2 SVGAGI. The CDR3 has 15 amino acids. V was pared by 2 bases and J by 3 bases, with 4 bases of the junction left unmatched.

With respect to this clonotype: A clone one base away is much larger, so this may be a read error. The CDR3 DNA sequence: TGTGCCAGCAGTCGACAGGGACCGTCGAGTGGCTACGCCTTC. This sequence encodes CASSRQGPSSGYAF. This chain uses TRBV6-1 with TRBJ1-2; 7 positions agree with TRBD1. Germline V gene data show CDR1 as MNHNS and CDR2 as SASEGT. This CDR3 has 14 amino acids.

This clonotype was observed at least ten times. The chain couples TRBV28 to TRBJ1-1; no clear D. V was clipped by 3 bases and J by 4 bases, with 9 bases between them. Germline-derived CDR1 and CDR2 are MDHEN and SYDVKM. CDR3 length: 13 residues. CDR3 residues: CASSFAGSTEAFF. The CDR3 DNA is TGTGCCAGCAGTTTCGCGGGAAGCACTGAAGCTTTCTTT.

Regarding this clonotype: A read error may explain this, as a much larger clone is one base away. This chain uses TRBV29-1 with TRBJ2-1, with TRBD2 matching 13 bases. CDR3 length equals 13 residues. CDR1 and CDR2 (germline): SQVTM, ANQGSEA. Trimming removed 3 bases from V and 10 bases from J; junction bases left unmatched: 3. Here the CDR3 reads CSVEGLAGLEQFF. In nucleotides, the CDR3 is TGCAGCGTTGAGGGACTAGCGGGACTGGAGCAGTTCTTC.

This clonotype was counted many times. The chain joins TRBV2 to TRBJ2-5; D ambiguous. From germline, CDR1 is SNHLY and CDR2 FYNNEI. The CDR3 covers 16 residues. V gave up 1 base and J gave up 5 bases, with 17 bases separating them. The CDR3 DNA follows: TGTGCCAGCAGTGAAGTTCCCGGTTGGGCGACGGAGACCCAGTACTTC. Translating it yields CASSEVPGWATETQYF.

This clonotype was counted a few times. The J gene is TRBJ1-4, the V gene TRBV7-2; 9 bases are a match to TRBD1. The CDR3 sequence is 15 residues long. After removal of 3 bases from V and 6 bases from J, the junction contained 5 bases not matched to a gene. Germline CDR1 and CDR2: SGHTA and FQGNSA. As DNA, the CDR3 is TGTGCCAGCAGCTTTACAGGGGGCGTGGATGAAAAACTGTTTTTT. Its translation is CASSFTGGVDEKLFF.

A single count supports this clonotype. V usage is TRBV3-1 and J usage is TRBJ1-5, with 10 nucleotides matching TRBD1. Germline CDR1 LGHDT, CDR2 YNNKEL (reference sequence). V gave up 3 bases and J gave up 2 bases; unmatched junction bases: 4. CDR3 length equals 16 residues. The CDR3 bases are TGTGCCAGCAGCCAGGCCGGGACAGGGGGCAATCAGCCCCAGCATTTT. Translated, it gives CASSQAGTGGNQPQHF.

At least ten counts were recorded for this clonotype. The genes are TRBV28 and TRBJ2-3; TRBD1 matches at 10 bases. The germline CDR1 and CDR2 sequences are MDHEN and SYDVKM. The junction had 8 bases not matched to a gene; V was cut back by 3 bases and J by 5 bases. The CDR3 has 16 amino acids. The CDR3 nucleotides are TGTGCCAGCAGTTTCCTAGACAGGGGGCGGGGAGATACGCAGTATTTT. This translates into CASSFLDRGRGDTQYF.

V and J are TRBV7-9 and TRBJ1-3; D is undetermined. Germline V gene sequence: CDR1 SEHNR, CDR2 FQNEAQ (reference sequence). This CDR3 is 16 amino acids long. V lost 5 bases to trimming and J lost 0 bases, with 14 bases between them. The CDR3 DNA follows: TGTGCCAGCAGCCCCCGACGGGTTTCCTCTGGAAACACCATATATTTT. Its protein is CASSPRRVSSGNTIYF.

This clonotype showed up just a few times. The V and J genes are TRBV20-1 and TRBJ2-5; TRBD1 agrees at 7 bases. Germline trimming cut 7 bases from V and 2 bases from J; bases unmatched to any gene: 19. CDR3 length: 17 amino acids. Germline V gene lookup returns CDR1 DFQATT and CDR2 SNEGSKA (reference sequence). CDR3 amino acids: CSVPRVGSGTAQETQYF. CDR3 in DNA: TGCAGTGTTCCCAGGGTCGGTTCCGGGACAGCTCAAGAGACCCAGTACTTC.

This clonotype was seen at least ten times. V is TRBV11-2 and J is TRBJ1-1, with unresolved D. V gave up 0 bases and J gave up 1 base, with 6 bases separating them. This CDR3 spans 14 amino acids. CDR1 SGHAT and CDR2 FQNNGV come from the germline V gene. The CDR3 protein is CASSLDHANTEAFF. The CDR3 nucleotides are TGTGCCAGCAGCTTAGATCACGCGAACACTGAAGCTTTCTTT.

This chain uses TRBV7-8 with TRBJ1-5; D perhaps matches TRBD1 (5 bases). The CDR3 contains 16 residues. Looked up from germline, CDR1 is SGHVS and CDR2 is FQNEAQ. Between the trimmed V and J ends, which lost 0 bases and 7 bases, there was a span of 16 bases. CDR3 protein: CASSLATYRGGQPQHF. The CDR3 region has the DNA TGTGCCAGCAGCTTAGCTACGTATAGGGGAGGGCAGCCCCAGCATTTT.

The V call is TRBV6-6, the J call TRBJ2-1; 10 bases map to TRBD2. The CDR3 sequence is 17 residues long. The junction had 8 bases not matched to a gene; V was cut back by 0 bases and J by 6 bases. CDR1 is MNHNY and CDR2 is SVGAGI in the germline V gene (reference sequence). The CDR3 is CASSYSFLAGEINEQFF. For the CDR3, the DNA is TGTGCCAGCAGTTACTCGTTTCTAGCGGGAGAAATCAATGAGCAGTTCTTC.

As concerns this clonotype: Being one base from a much bigger clone, this may be a read error. Since no conserved phenylalanine or tryptophan closes the CDR3, a read error is the likely cause. This chain connects TRBV29-1 to TRBJ1-2; a possible D gene is TRBD1 (5 bases). The ends were cut back, 8 bases at V and 4 bases at J, with 11 bases in the middle. The germline V gene encodes CDR1 SQVTM and CDR2 ANQGSEA. The CDR3 contains 11 residues. CDR3 sequence reads: CSTNTGYGYTL. CDR3 in DNA: TGCAGCACCAACACAGGCTATGGCTACACCCTC.

In its sample, this clonotype was seen a few times. This chain connects TRBV7-8 to TRBJ2-7; either TRBD1 or TRBD2 may fit D (5 bases each). The CDR3 has 15 amino acids. Germline V gene sequence: CDR1 SGHVS, CDR2 FQNEAQ. V was clipped by 9 bases and J by 5 bases, with 23 bases between them. CDR3 nucleotides: TGTGCCAGTAGACCGGGGCCTCTTATGGCCCACGAGCAGTACTTC. Translated, it gives CASRPGPLMAHEQYF.

V gene TRBV4-1 combines with J gene TRBJ1-1; a possible D gene is TRBD1 (5 bases). Trimming left V 3 bases short and J 2 bases short, with 13 bases between. Germline V gene lookup returns CDR1 MGHRA and CDR2 YSYEKL. The CDR3 covers 15 residues. CDR3 amino acids: CASSQSRVLNTEAFF. The CDR3 DNA sequence: TGCGCCAGCAGCCAGAGCAGGGTCCTCAACACTGAAGCTTTCTTT.